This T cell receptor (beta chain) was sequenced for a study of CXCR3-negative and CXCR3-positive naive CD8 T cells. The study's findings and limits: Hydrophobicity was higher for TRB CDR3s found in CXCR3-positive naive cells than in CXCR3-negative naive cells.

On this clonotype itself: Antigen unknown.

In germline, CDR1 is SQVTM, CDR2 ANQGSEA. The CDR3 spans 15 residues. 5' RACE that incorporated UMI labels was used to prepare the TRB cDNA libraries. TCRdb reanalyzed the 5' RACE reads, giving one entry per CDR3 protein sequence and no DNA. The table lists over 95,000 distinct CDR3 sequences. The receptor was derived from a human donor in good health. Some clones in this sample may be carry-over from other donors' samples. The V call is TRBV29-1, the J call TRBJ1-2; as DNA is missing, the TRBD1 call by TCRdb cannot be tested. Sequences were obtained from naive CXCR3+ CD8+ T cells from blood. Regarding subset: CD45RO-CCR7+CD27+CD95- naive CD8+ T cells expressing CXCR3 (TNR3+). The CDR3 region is CSVEDGGKGMGGYTF.